Reported below is one T cell receptor (beta chain). Antigen: not known. The data stem from a study of follicular helper T cells after annual influenza vaccination. In the study overall: After each seasonal flu vaccination, blood came on days 0, 7 and 28. Some donors were sampled over the 2013-2014, 2014-2015 and 2015-2016 vaccinations. Overall study results and limits: ICOS-CD38- cTfh most often held earlier Day 7 ICOS+CD38+ clones.

CDR1 and CDR2 from the germline V gene are LNHDA and SQIVND (reference sequence). This CDR3 comprises 11 residues. V lost 7 bases and J 10 bases, leaving 11 bases between the germline ends. Assay: immunoSEQ multiplex PCR; the TCRdb copy retains only in-frame clones and omits some. Here the sample spans more than 10,000 clones, more than 75% being singletons. Time point defined: 2014-2015 season, pre-vaccination. Adults received seasonal inactivated influenza vaccine, with sorted blood CD4 subsets sequenced before and after. The gene calls are TRBV19 and TRBJ2-1; TRBD2 is a possible D gene (6 bases). Here the sequenced sample was CXCR5- memory CD4+ T cells sorted from blood, taken on the day of influenza vaccination. The origin of this receptor is an adult who received the influenza vaccine. CDR3 residues: CASMLGGEQFF. CDR3 DNA sequence: TGTGCCAGTATGCTGGGGGGAGAGCAGTTCTTC.